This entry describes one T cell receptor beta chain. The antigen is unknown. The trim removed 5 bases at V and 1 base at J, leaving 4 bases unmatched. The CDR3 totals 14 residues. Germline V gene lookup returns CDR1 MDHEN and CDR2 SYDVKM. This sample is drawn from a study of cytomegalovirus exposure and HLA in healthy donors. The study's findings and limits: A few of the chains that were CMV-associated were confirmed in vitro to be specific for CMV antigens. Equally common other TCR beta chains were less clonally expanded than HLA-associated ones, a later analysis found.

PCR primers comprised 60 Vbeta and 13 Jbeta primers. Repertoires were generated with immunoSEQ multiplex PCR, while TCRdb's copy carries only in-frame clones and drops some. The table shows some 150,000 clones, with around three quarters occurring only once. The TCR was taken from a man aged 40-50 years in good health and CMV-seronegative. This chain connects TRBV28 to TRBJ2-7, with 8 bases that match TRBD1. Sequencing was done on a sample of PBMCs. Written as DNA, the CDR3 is TGTGCCAGCAGTGCAGGACAGGGATCCTACGAGCAGTACTTC. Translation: CASSAGQGSYEQYF.